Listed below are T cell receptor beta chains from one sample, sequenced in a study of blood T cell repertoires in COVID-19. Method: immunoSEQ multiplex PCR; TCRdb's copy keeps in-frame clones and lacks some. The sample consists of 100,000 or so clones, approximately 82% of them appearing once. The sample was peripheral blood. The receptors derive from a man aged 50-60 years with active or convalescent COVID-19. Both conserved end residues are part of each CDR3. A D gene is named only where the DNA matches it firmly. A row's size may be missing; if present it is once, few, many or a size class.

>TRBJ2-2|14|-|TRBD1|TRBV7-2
TGTGCCAGCAGAGCACCAGGGGGCACCGGGGAGCTGTTTTTT
CASRAPGGTGELFF
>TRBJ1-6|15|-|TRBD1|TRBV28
TGTGCCAGCAGTTCCGAACAGGGGAGAAGATCACCCCTCCACTTT
CASSSEQGRRSPLHF
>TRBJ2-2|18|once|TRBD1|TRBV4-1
TGCGCCAGCAGCACGGGACAGGGGCGGCCAAAGGGCACCGGGGAGCTGTTTTTT
CASSTGQGRPKGTGELFF
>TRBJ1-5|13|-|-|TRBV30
TGTGCCTGGAGTGGCCAGTTCAATCAGCCCCAGCATTTT
CAWSGQFNQPQHF
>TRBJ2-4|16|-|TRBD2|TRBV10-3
TGTGCCATCAGTGAGTCGTTGGGGGAGGGCAAAAACATTCAGTACTTC
CAISESLGEGKNIQYF
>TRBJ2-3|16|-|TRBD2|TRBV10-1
TGCGCCAGCAGTGAGTCAGCGGGGCCTAGCACAGATACGCAGTATTTT
CASSESAGPSTDTQYF
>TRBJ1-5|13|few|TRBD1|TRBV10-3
TGTGCCATCCAGGGGGGACAGAATCAGCCCCAGCATTTT
CAIQGGQNQPQHF
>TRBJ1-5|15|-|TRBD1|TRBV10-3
TGTGCCATCAGTGGGACAGCGGACAGGGAAGAGCCCCAGCATTTT
CAISGTADREEPQHF
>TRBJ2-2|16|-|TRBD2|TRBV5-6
TGTGCCAGCAGCGGACTAGCGGGGGGGAACACCGGGGAGCTGTTTTTT
CASSGLAGGNTGELFF
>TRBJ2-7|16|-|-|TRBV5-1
TGCGCCAGCAGCCCAGGGGGGCCCTCCCGGTCCTACGAGCAGTACTTC
CASSPGGPSRSYEQYF
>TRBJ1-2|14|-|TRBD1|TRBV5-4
TGTGCCAGCAGCCCGACAGGGGGCGACTATGGCTACACCTTC
CASSPTGGDYGYTF
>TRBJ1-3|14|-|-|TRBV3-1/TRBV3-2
TGTGCCAGCAGGTGGGGGGAACTTGGAAACACCATATATTTT
CASRWGELGNTIYF
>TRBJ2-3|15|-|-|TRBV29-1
TGCAGCGTTGACGGGGGTCAGGGATACGCAGATACGCAGTATTTT
CSVDGGQGYADTQYF
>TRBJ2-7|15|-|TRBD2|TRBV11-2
TGTGCCAGCAGCTTAGATCAGCGGGAGGCCTACGAGCAGTACTTC
CASSLDQREAYEQYF
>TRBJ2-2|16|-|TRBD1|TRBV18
TGTGCCAGCTCACCACCTAGGACAGGGGTTTCCGGGGAGCTGTTTTTT
CASSPPRTGVSGELFF
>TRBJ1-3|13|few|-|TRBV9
TGTGCCAGCAGCGTAGACGAGGGAAACACCATATATTTT
CASSVDEGNTIYF